The 27 T cell receptor beta chains below come from one sample, sequenced in a study of blood T cell repertoires in COVID-19 (TCRdb year 2020). The library was generated by the immunoSEQ multiplex PCR assay. TCRdb provides this immuneACCESS table in a form limited to in-frame rearrangements. Some clones are lacking; in checked studies, under half of them reflect an unresolved V gene, and why the rest are absent is not known. In all, the sample holds about 150,000 clones, and around 73% of those were seen once. Approximately 11% of the sample goes to the ten largest clones. The sequenced material came from peripheral blood. The receptors here all came from a man between 60 and 75 years old who had recovered from COVID-19.

This clone appeared a few times. The J gene is TRBJ1-6, the V gene TRBV18; D might be TRBD1 (5 bases). Germline loops: CDR1 KGHSH, CDR2 LQKENI. The length of the CDR3 is 14 residues. The germline V and J ends were trimmed by 5 bases and 5 bases, with 10 bases remaining between them. The CDR3 nucleotides are TGTGCCAGCTCAGAGACAGTTAATAATTCACCCCTCCACTTT. This gives the protein CASSETVNNSPLHF.

The chain employs TRBV11-3 and TRBJ1-1, with D tentatively TRBD1 (5 bases). The germline V gene encodes CDR1 SGHNT and CDR2 YENEEA. Between the trimmed V and J ends, which lost 4 bases and 0 bases, there was a span of 6 bases. This CDR3 has 13 residues. The CDR3 protein is CASSSGLNTEAFF. CDR3 coding DNA: TGTGCCAGCAGCTCAGGGCTGAACACTGAAGCTTTCTTT.

This sequence joins TRBV5-1 and TRBJ2-1, with TRBD1 matching over 8 bases. Per the germline V gene, CDR1 is SGHRS and CDR2 is YFSETQ. The CDR3 runs 12 residues. The junction had 2 bases not matched to a gene; V was cut back by 3 bases and J by 9 bases. The chain's CDR3 is CASSWGQAEQFF. As DNA, the CDR3 is TGCGCCAGCAGCTGGGGACAGGCTGAGCAGTTCTTC.

The chain is built from TRBV15 and TRBJ2-3; 8 bases are a match to TRBD1. CDR3 length equals 16 residues. Germline CDR1 is LNHNV and CDR2 is YYDKDF (reference sequence). The V segment lost 0 bases and the J segment 3 bases; nucleotides outside the gene matches: 5. The CDR3 sequence: CATSRDRGLKTDTQYF. The CDR3 coding sequence is TGTGCCACCAGCAGAGACAGGGGGCTGAAGACAGATACGCAGTATTTT.

This chain joins TRBV7-2 and TRBJ2-3; D is ambiguous. The CDR3 runs 16 residues. Trimming took 2 bases from V and 8 from J, leaving 20 bases between them. The germline V gene has CDR1 SGHTA and CDR2 FQGNSA. The CDR3 nucleotides read TGTGCCAGCAGCTTAAATCCGCTAGTTAGATCGGGTACGCAGTATTTT. Protein product: CASSLNPLVRSGTQYF.

This sequence joins TRBV28 and TRBJ1-2; 7 nucleotides match TRBD1. V gave up 4 bases and J gave up 7 bases; unmatched junction bases: 3. The CDR3 covers 12 residues. Germline V gene sequence: CDR1 MDHEN, CDR2 SYDVKM. CDR3 nucleotides: TGTGCCAGCAGTTCCCCAGGGGGTGGCTACACCTTC. Translation: CASSSPGGGYTF.

The gene calls are TRBV11-2 and TRBJ2-5, with TRBD2 identical over 9 bases. The germline CDR1 and CDR2 sequences are SGHAT and FQNNGV. The CDR3 runs 14 residues. Trimming took 5 bases from V and 3 from J; bases not matched to a gene: 4. CDR3 sequence reads: CASSRGLAKETQYF. Here the CDR3 DNA reads TGTGCCAGCAGCCGAGGACTAGCGAAAGAGACCCAGTACTTC.

The chain is built from TRBV7-9 and TRBJ2-1; D uncertain. Germline-derived CDR1 and CDR2 are SEHNR and FQNEAQ (reference sequence). CDR3 length: 14 residues. The ends were cut back, 1 base at V and 3 bases at J, with 7 bases in the middle. The CDR3 sequence: CASSLGLFYNEQFF. CDR3 bases: TGTGCCAGCAGCTTAGGGCTTTTCTACAATGAGCAGTTCTTC.

V gene TRBV5-6 combines with J gene TRBJ2-7, with a possible D match to TRBD2 (5 bases). Trimming took off 3 bases at V and 3 bases at J, with 16 bases between the two ends. Germline-derived CDR1 and CDR2 are SGHDT and YYEEEE. The CDR3 runs 15 residues. Here the CDR3 reads CASSSRGRGHYEQYF. As DNA, the CDR3 is TGTGCCAGCAGCTCCCGTGGTCGAGGGCACTACGAGCAGTACTTC.

The chain links TRBV6-2 or TRBV6-3 to TRBJ1-1; D is possibly TRBD1 (5 bases). Per germline, CDR1 MNHEY and CDR2 SVGEGT. The CDR3 is 14 residues long. The V end lost 6 bases, the J end lost 4 bases, and 15 bases lay between the germline ends. CDR3 amino acids: CASRPGGGTTEAFF. The CDR3 coding sequence is TGTGCCAGCAGACCTGGGGGGGGGACCACTGAAGCTTTCTTT.

This clone has only one observation. The rearrangement uses TRBV7-9 and TRBJ1-6, with 7 bases fitting TRBD1. The germline gives CDR1 SEHNR, CDR2 FQNEAQ (reference sequence). The CDR3 runs 13 residues. J lost 11 bases, V lost 5 bases, and 6 bases had no gene match. The CDR3 sequence is CASSTGQVTPLHF. CDR3 in DNA: TGTGCCAGCAGCACCGGACAGGTCACACCCCTCCACTTT.

The V call is TRBV15, the J call TRBJ1-5; D uncertain. Germline V CDR1 and CDR2: LNHNV, YYDKDF (reference sequence). The V end was cut by 0 bases, the J end by 0 bases, with 6 bases between. This CDR3 spans 15 amino acids. CDR3 region: CATSRDFVSNQPQHF. The DNA for the CDR3 is TGTGCCACCAGCAGAGATTTCGTTAGCAATCAGCCCCAGCATTTT. The full variable domain, its missing parts supplied by reference TRBV15 and TRBJ1-5, is DAMVIQNPRYQVTQFGKPVTLSCSQTLNHNVMYWYQQKSSQAPKLLFHYYDKDFNNEADTPDNFQSRRPNTSFCFLDIRSPGLGDTAMYLCATSRDFVSNQPQHFGDGTRLSIL.

J is TRBJ2-2 and V is TRBV7-8; D might be TRBD2 (6 bases). V lost 0 bases, J lost 4 bases, and 9 bases lay in between. The germline gives CDR1 SGHVS, CDR2 FQNEAQ. CDR3 length: 15 residues. This chain's CDR3 is CASSLAGGTTGELFF. For the CDR3, the DNA is TGTGCCAGCAGCTTAGCGGGAGGAACCACCGGGGAGCTGTTTTTT.

The gene calls are TRBV24-1 and TRBJ2-5; D is undetermined. With 3 bases removed from V and 1 base from J, the gap between germline ends came to 11 bases. Germline CDR1 and CDR2: KGHDR and SFDVKD. This CDR3 has 15 residues. CDR3 DNA: TGTGCCACCAGTGATGCCGCGCGGCCCCAAGAGACCCAGTACTTC. Amino acids: CATSDAARPQETQYF.

This chain joins TRBV9 and TRBJ1-6; 8 bases are shared with TRBD1. With V trimmed by 4 bases and J by 5 bases, 5 bases remained unmatched. The V gene's germline CDR1 is SGDLS and CDR2 YYNGEE. This CDR3 spans 15 amino acids. The CDR3 protein is CASSPRTGNNSPLHF. The CDR3 DNA reads TGTGCCAGCAGCCCCCGGACAGGGAATAATTCACCCCTCCACTTT.

In its sample, this clone was seen a few times. The rearrangement links TRBV24-1 to TRBJ2-4; TRBD1 aligns across 7 bases. This CDR3 has 14 residues. Germline V gene sequence: CDR1 KGHDR, CDR2 SFDVKD. V lost 3 bases, J lost 6 bases, and 4 bases stayed unmatched. The chain's CDR3 is CATSDPGQVNIQYF. In DNA form, the CDR3 reads TGTGCCACCAGTGATCCCGGACAGGTAAACATTCAGTACTTC.

Written as DNA, the CDR3 is TGTGCCAGTACCGACGGGGGGCAGCAGAACACTGAAGCTTTCTTT. Amino acids: CASTDGGQQNTEAFF. The chain has TRBV19 and TRBJ1-1, with D possibly matching TRBD1 (6 bases). Trimming took 7 bases from V and 1 from J, leaving 16 bases between them. From germline, CDR1 is LNHDA and CDR2 SQIVND (reference sequence). The CDR3 is 15 amino acids.

The genes are TRBV30 and TRBJ2-5, with D uncertain. V shed 0 bases and J shed 5 bases, with 10 bases lying between them. Germline V gives CDR1 GTSNPN, CDR2 SVGIG (reference sequence). The CDR3 consists of 13 residues. CDR3: CAWSVRSRETQYF. DNA of the CDR3: TGTGCCTGGAGTGTACGGTCCCGGGAGACCCAGTACTTC. The full variable domain, completed using reference TRBV30 and TRBJ2-5, is SQTIHQWPATLVQPVGSPLSLECTVEGTSNPNLYWYRQAAGRGLQLLFYSVGIGQISSEVPQNLSASRPQDRQFILSSKKLLLSDSGFYLCAWSVRSRETQYFGPGTRLLVL.

In DNA, the CDR3 is TGTGCCAGCTCACGTGGACAGGGACAAGAGACCCAGTACTTC. It translates to CASSRGQGQETQYF. The genes are TRBV18 and TRBJ2-5, with 8 bases lining up with TRBD1. Germline V gives CDR1 KGHSH, CDR2 LQKENI. V shed 4 bases, J shed 2 bases, and the junction held 3 bases outside the gene matches. The length of the CDR3 is 14 residues.

This clone was seen a single time. The chain is built from TRBV28 and TRBJ1-4, with a weak D call TRBD1 (5 bases). CDR3 length: 18 amino acids. The V end lost 6 bases, the J end lost 0 bases, and 20 bases lay between the germline ends. Germline assignment: CDR1 MDHEN and CDR2 SYDVKM. The CDR3 bases are TGTGCCAGCAGCTCCGGTTTGGGGGGGGGTACAACTAATGAAAAACTGTTTTTT. It is translated as CASSSGLGGGTTNEKLFF.

The chain has TRBV3-1 (or the pseudogene TRBV3-2) and TRBJ1-4, with TRBD1 as a possible D gene (6 bases). This CDR3 is built from 12 residues. The germline gives CDR1 LGHDT, CDR2 YNNKEL (reference sequence). Trimming removed 8 bases at V and 11 bases at J, with 15 bases between. CDR3 DNA: TGTGCCAGCGCGGAGGGGGGGCAGAAACTGTTTTTT. This sequence encodes CASAEGGQKLFF.

The table lists this clone with many counts. The V gene is TRBV19, the J gene TRBJ2-5; possible D gene TRBD2, 5 bases. CDR3 length: 15 residues. Germline lookup yields CDR1 LNHDA and CDR2 SQIVND (reference sequence). The V end was cut by 3 bases, the J end by 5 bases, with 16 bases between. The CDR3 coding sequence is TGTGCCAGTAGTATTGGTTCGGGGTCCGGGGAGACCCAGTACTTC. Residues: CASSIGSGSGETQYF.

This CDR3 reads CASSLDRASLQETQYF. CDR3 sequence (DNA): TGTGCCAGCAGCTTGGACAGAGCCTCACTCCAAGAGACCCAGTACTTC. The chain links TRBV5-4 to TRBJ2-5, with D hard to call. V gave up 0 bases and J gave up 1 base, with 13 bases separating them. Germline V gene data show CDR1 as SGHNT and CDR2 as YYREEE (reference sequence). The CDR3 is 16 residues long.

The rearrangement links TRBV5-1 to TRBJ2-1; 9 positions agree with TRBD2. The J segment lost 8 bases and the V segment lost 0 bases, leaving 9 bases of the junction unmatched. This CDR3 is 16 amino acids long. The germline V gene encodes CDR1 SGHRS and CDR2 YFSETQ. The CDR3 protein is CASSLEGSGSIDEQFF. CDR3 nucleotides: TGCGCCAGCAGCTTGGAAGGTAGCGGGAGTATCGATGAGCAGTTCTTC. The entire variable domain, with the rest obtained from reference TRBV5-1 and TRBJ2-1, is as follows: KAGVTQTPRYLIKTRGQQVTLSCSPISGHRSVSWYQQTPGQGLQFLFEYFSETQRNKGNFPGRFSGRQFSNSRSEMNVSTLELGDSALYLCASSLEGSGSIDEQFFGPGTRLTVL.

This clone was seen only once. V gene TRBV2 combines with J gene TRBJ1-4; weak D call: TRBD1 (6 bases). The CDR3 length is 15 residues. Trimming cost V 7 bases and J 0 bases, with 12 bases left between them. The germline V gene encodes CDR1 SNHLY and CDR2 FYNNEI. CDR3 in DNA: TGTGCCAGCAACCTCCAGGGGACAACTAATGAAAAACTGTTTTTT. Translation gives CASNLQGTTNEKLFF.

The chain combines TRBV4-3 with TRBJ2-3; D is possibly TRBD2 (7 bases). Trimming removed 0 bases at V and 4 bases at J, with 11 bases between. This CDR3 spans 15 amino acids. Germline values: CDR1 LGHNA, CDR2 YSLEER. In DNA form, the CDR3 reads TGCGCCAGCAGCCAAGATCCGGGGGGCGCAGATACGCAGTATTTT. Amino acids: CASSQDPGGADTQYF.

This chain joins TRBV6-5 and TRBJ2-4, with D maybe TRBD2 (5 bases). Germline CDR1 and CDR2: MNHEY and SVGAGI. The CDR3 contains 14 residues. Trimming took off 6 bases at V and 8 bases at J, with 17 bases between the two ends. In nucleotides, the CDR3 is TGTGCCAGCAGCCCACGATTCTACGGGGACATTCAGTACTTC. As protein: CASSPRFYGDIQYF.